This T cell receptor (beta chain) was found in a study of beta chain features in type 1 diabetes. CDR1 is SNHLY and CDR2 is FYNNEI in the germline V gene. The V segment lost 6 bases and the J segment 8 bases; nucleotides outside the gene matches: 5. The CDR3 spans 14 residues. A word on this clone: Its antigen is not known.

Every bit of the isolated RNA underwent reverse transcription, so sequencing read expressed TCRB transcripts. Only in-frame clones appear in the TCRdb table, and some are missing; sequencing was by immunoSEQ multiplex PCR. The table includes a few hundred thousand clones, 9.6% detected once. Broader study findings: Patients with Type 1 diabetes showed moderately but significantly shorter TCRB CDR3s in all four CD4+ subsets. Highly expressing activated T cells could be over-counted with a cDNA template.

This clonotype originated in a man aged 30-40 years with type 1 diabetes. J is TRBJ1-4 and V is TRBV2, with TRBD1 identical over 11 bases. Material for sequencing was central memory CD4+ T cells from blood. Written as DNA, the CDR3 is TGTGCCAGCAGCAGGGACAGGGGGAGCGAAAAACTGTTTTTT. It translates to CASSRDRGSEKLFF.